This paragraph reports one T cell receptor (beta chain). What it recognizes is unknown. The source of the sample is a study of cytomegalovirus exposure and HLA in healthy donors. Study-wide points: Listed as cytomegalovirus-associated were more than 150 TCR beta chains. Some public TCRs appeared in many individuals, while most sequences were rare. Cytomegalovirus status was reportedly diagnosed by the classifier with high sensitivity and specificity.

The study drew the donors from its approximately 110-subject validation cohort, separate from the approximately 700-subject first cohort. The method was immunoSEQ multiplex PCR; TCRdb's version includes in-frame clones alone and lacks a portion of them. The sample consists of 150,000 to 200,000 clones, roughly 82% of them appearing once. What was sequenced was PBMCs. The receptor comes from a woman aged 25 to 39 in good health and CMV-seropositive.

CDR3 sequence (DNA): TGTGCCAGCAGCTTATTCGGACAGTTCTACGAGCAGTACTTC. Its protein product is CASSLFGQFYEQYF. The chain has TRBV13 and TRBJ2-7; possibly TRBD1 for D (6 bases). CDR3 length equals 14 residues. Germline lookup yields CDR1 PRHDT and CDR2 FYEKMQ (reference sequence). Between the trimmed V and J ends, which lost 2 bases and 3 bases, there was a span of 11 bases.